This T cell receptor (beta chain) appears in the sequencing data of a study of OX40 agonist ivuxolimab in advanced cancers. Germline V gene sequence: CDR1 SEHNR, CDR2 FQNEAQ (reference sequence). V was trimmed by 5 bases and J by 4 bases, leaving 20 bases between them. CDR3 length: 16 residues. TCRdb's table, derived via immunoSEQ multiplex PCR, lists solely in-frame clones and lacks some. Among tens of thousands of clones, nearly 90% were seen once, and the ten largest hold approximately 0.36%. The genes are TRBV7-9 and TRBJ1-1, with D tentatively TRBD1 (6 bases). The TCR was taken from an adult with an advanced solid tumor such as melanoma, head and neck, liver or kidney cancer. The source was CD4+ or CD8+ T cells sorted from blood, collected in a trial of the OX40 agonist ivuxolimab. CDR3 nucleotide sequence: TGTGCCAGCAGCGTTCGACGGGACACTGGACCCACTGAAGCTTTCTTT. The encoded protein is CASSVRRDTGPTEAFF.